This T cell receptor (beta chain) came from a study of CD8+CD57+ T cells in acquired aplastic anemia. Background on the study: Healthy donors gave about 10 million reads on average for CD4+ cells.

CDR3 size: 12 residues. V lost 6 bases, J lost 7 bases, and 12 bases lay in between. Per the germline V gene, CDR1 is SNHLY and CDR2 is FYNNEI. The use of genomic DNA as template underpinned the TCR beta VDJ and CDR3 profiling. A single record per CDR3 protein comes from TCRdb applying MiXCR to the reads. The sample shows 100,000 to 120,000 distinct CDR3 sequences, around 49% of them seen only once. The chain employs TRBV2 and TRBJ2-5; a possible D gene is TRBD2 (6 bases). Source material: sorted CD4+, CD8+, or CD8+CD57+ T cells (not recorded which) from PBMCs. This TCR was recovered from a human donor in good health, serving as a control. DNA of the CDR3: TGTGCCAGCAGCGTGGGGGGAGGGACCCAGTACTTC. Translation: CASSVGGGTQYF. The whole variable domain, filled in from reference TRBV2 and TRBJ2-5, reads EPEVTQTPSHQVTQMGQEVILRCVPISNHLYFYWYRQILGQKVEFLVSFYNNEISEKSEIFDDQFSVERPDGSNFTLKIRSTKLEDSAMYFCASSVGGGTQYFGPGTRLLVL.